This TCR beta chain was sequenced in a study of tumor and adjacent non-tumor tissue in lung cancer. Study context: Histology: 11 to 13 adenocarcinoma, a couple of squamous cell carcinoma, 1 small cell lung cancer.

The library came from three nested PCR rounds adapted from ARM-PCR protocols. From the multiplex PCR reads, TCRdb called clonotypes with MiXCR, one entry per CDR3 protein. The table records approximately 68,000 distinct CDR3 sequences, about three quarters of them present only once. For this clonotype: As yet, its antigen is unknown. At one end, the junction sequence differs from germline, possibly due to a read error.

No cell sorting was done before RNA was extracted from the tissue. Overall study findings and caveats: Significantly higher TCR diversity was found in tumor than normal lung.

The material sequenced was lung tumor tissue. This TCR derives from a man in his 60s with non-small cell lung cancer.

Here the CDR3 DNA reads TGCAATGCTGCAGGGACTAGCGGGAGATTCAACGACCAGTACTTC. As protein: CNAAGTSGRFNDQYF. The chain recombines TRBV20-1 with TRBJ2-7; 14 bases are shared with TRBD2. CDR1 and CDR2 (germline): DFQATT, SNEGSKA (reference sequence). This CDR3 comprises 15 residues.